A single sample is the source of the 19 T cell receptor beta chains below, sequenced in a study of T cell changes during pregnancy in multiple sclerosis. Sequencing was performed with immunoSEQ multiplex PCR; in TCRdb, only in-frame clones are kept and a portion is missing. The data hold 50,000 to 65,000 clones, with approximately 91% observed a single time. The material was CD4+ T cells from peripheral blood mononuclear cells, obtained in the third trimester of pregnancy. The receptors were sampled from a female donor with multiple sclerosis, enrolled in a pregnancy study.

The chain recombines TRBV2 with TRBJ1-1, with 10 positions matching TRBD1. The CDR3 covers 14 residues. From germline, CDR1 is SNHLY and CDR2 FYNNEI. J gave up 5 bases and V 4 bases, and 4 bases lay outside the gene matches. The CDR3 bases are TGTGCCAGCAGTGGAGGGACAGGGGATACTGAAGCTTTCTTT. It is translated as CASSGGTGDTEAFF. The complete variable domain, with remaining parts taken from reference TRBV2 and TRBJ1-1, reads EPEVTQTPSHQVTQMGQEVILRCVPISNHLYFYWYRQILGQKVEFLVSFYNNEISEKSEIFDDQFSVERPDGSNFTLKIRSTKLEDSAMYFCASSGGTGDTEAFFGQGTRLTVV.

This chain connects TRBV6-1 to TRBJ2-7; no definite D call. The ends were cut back, 5 bases at V and 7 bases at J, with 18 bases in the middle. The V gene's germline CDR1 is MNHNS and CDR2 SASEGT. The CDR3 runs to 14 residues. In DNA form, the CDR3 reads TGTGCCAGCAGTCACCCCCAACTACCTGGGGAGCAGTACTTC. Its protein is CASSHPQLPGEQYF.

The chain combines TRBV6-1 with TRBJ1-2; D unresolved. The germline V and J ends were trimmed by 7 bases and 3 bases, with 15 bases remaining between them. Germline-derived CDR1 and CDR2 are MNHNS and SASEGT. CDR3 size: 14 residues. The CDR3 here is CASTREDIDYGYTF. The CDR3 nucleotides are TGTGCCAGCACGAGGGAAGACATTGACTATGGCTACACCTTC.

The V gene is TRBV7-7, the J gene TRBJ2-7; D may be TRBD1 (6 bases). CDR1 SSHAT and CDR2 FNYEAQ come from the germline V gene (reference sequence). Trimming removed 6 bases at V and 6 bases at J, with 12 bases between. CDR3 length: 12 amino acids. The CDR3 loop is CASSLQGSEQYF. The CDR3 DNA follows: TGTGCCAGCAGTTTACAGGGAAGCGAGCAGTACTTC. Drawing the rest from reference TRBV7-7 and TRBJ2-7, the complete variable domain is GAGVSQSPRYKVTKRGQDVTLRCDPISSHATLYWYQQALGQGPEFLTYFNYEAQPDKSGLPSDRFSAERPEGSISTLTIQRTEQRDSAMYRCASSLQGSEQYFGPGTRLTVT.

The rearrangement joins TRBV11-2 to TRBJ1-3; D gene unclear. This CDR3 spans 15 amino acids. V was trimmed by 5 bases and J by 4 bases, leaving 15 bases between them. CDR1 SGHAT and CDR2 FQNNGV come from the germline V gene. CDR3 sequence (DNA): TGTGCCAGCAGCCCCCCAGGCTCTTTGGGAAACACCATATATTTT. Translating it yields CASSPPGSLGNTIYF.

The V gene is TRBV19, the J gene TRBJ2-2, with 12 bases aligning to TRBD2. Trimming took 4 bases from V and 3 from J; bases not matched to a gene: 9. CDR1 is LNHDA and CDR2 is SQIVND in the germline V gene (reference sequence). CDR3 length equals 18 residues. The CDR3 bases are TGTGCCAGTAGTAGGGGGGCTAGCGGGAGGGCCGACACCGGGGAGCTGTTTTTT. Translated, it gives CASSRGASGRADTGELFF. Full variable domain (remainder filled in from reference TRBV19 and TRBJ2-2): DGGITQSPKYLFRKEGQNVTLSCEQNLNHDAMYWYRQDPGQGLRLIYYSQIVNDFQKGDIAEGYSVSREKKESFPLTVTSAQKNPTAFYLCASSRGASGRADTGELFFGEGSRLTVL.

The chain has TRBV7-9 and TRBJ1-2; perhaps TRBD1 as D (6 bases). V shed 4 bases and J shed 1 base, with 10 bases lying between them. In germline, CDR1 is SEHNR, CDR2 FQNEAQ (reference sequence). The CDR3 is 14 residues long. CDR3 protein: CASSSTGGNYGYTF. CDR3 bases: TGTGCCAGCAGCTCGACAGGAGGTAACTATGGCTACACCTTC.

This clone is a singleton in its sample. The gene calls are TRBV7-8 and TRBJ2-7, with TRBD1 matching over 8 bases. The ends lost 0 bases at V and 7 bases at J; junction bases unmatched: 8. This CDR3 is built from 15 residues. CDR1 SGHVS and CDR2 FQNEAQ come from the germline V gene. The CDR3 DNA sequence: TGTGCCAGCAGCTTAGCACGGACAGGGACCCGGGAGCAGTACTTC. Its translation: CASSLARTGTREQYF.

The rearrangement joins TRBV19 to TRBJ1-2; possibly TRBD1 for D (6 bases). The germline V gene has CDR1 LNHDA and CDR2 SQIVND (reference sequence). V lost 3 bases and J lost 4, with 15 bases in between. The CDR3 totals 15 residues. The CDR3 sequence: CASSMGAPGGYGYTF. CDR3 DNA: TGTGCCAGTAGTATGGGGGCCCCTGGGGGCTATGGCTACACCTTC.

J is TRBJ2-1 and V is TRBV30; 11 bases align to TRBD1. The CDR3 loop spans 18 amino acids. Germline CDR1 and CDR2: GTSNPN and SVGIG (reference sequence). V was clipped by 1 base and J by 1 base; unmatched bases: 9. CDR3 sequence reads: CAWSGGQGASWSYNEQFF. CDR3 in DNA: TGTGCCTGGAGTGGCGGACAGGGGGCTAGTTGGTCCTACAATGAGCAGTTCTTC. The complete variable domain, with remaining parts taken from reference TRBV30 and TRBJ2-1, reads SQTIHQWPATLVQPVGSPLSLECTVEGTSNPNLYWYRQAAGRGLQLLFYSVGIGQISSEVPQNLSASRPQDRQFILSSKKLLLSDSGFYLCAWSGGQGASWSYNEQFFGPGTRLTVL.

CDR3 bases: TGTGCCAGCAGTTTCCTGACTCCGGGCAATGAGCAGTTCTTC. The encoded protein is CASSFLTPGNEQFF. V is TRBV6-5 and J is TRBJ2-1; D is unclear. The CDR3 spans 14 residues. Germline CDR1 and CDR2: MNHEY and SVGAGI. Between the trimmed V and J ends, which lost 4 bases and 6 bases, there was a span of 13 bases.

The chain carries TRBV11-2 and TRBJ2-1; 13 bases are a match to TRBD2. CDR1 and CDR2 (germline): SGHAT, FQNNGV. With 4 bases clipped from V and 4 bases from J, the junction kept 1 base outside the gene matches. This CDR3 has 15 amino acids. The DNA for the CDR3 is TGTGCCAGCAGCTCACTAGCGGGAGGGTACAATGAGCAGTTCTTC. Its translation: CASSSLAGGYNEQFF.

This clone was picked up one time. J is TRBJ1-3 and V is TRBV6-5; D is ambiguous. V lost 0 bases, J lost 8 bases, and 8 bases lay in between. The CDR3 sequence is 13 residues long. Germline loops: CDR1 MNHEY, CDR2 SVGAGI. CDR3 residues: CASSYSGGDTIYF. In nucleotides, the CDR3 is TGTGCCAGCAGTTACTCGGGCGGGGACACCATATATTTT.

The CDR3 reads CASSLGGTGILYEQYF. DNA for the CDR3: TGTGCCAGCAGCTTAGGAGGGACAGGGATTCTTTACGAGCAGTACTTC. The genes are TRBV7-8 and TRBJ2-7; 9 bases align to TRBD1. V was clipped by 1 base and J by 4 bases; unmatched bases: 8. CDR3 length equals 16 residues. Germline lookup yields CDR1 SGHVS and CDR2 FQNEAQ.

The chain uses TRBV19 and TRBJ2-6; 8 nucleotides align to TRBD2. The CDR3 is 16 amino acids. The J segment lost 0 bases and the V segment lost 6 bases, leaving 4 bases of the junction unmatched. Germline V gene lookup returns CDR1 LNHDA and CDR2 SQIVND (reference sequence). The CDR3 DNA sequence: TGTGCCAGTAGGTTTCGGGGGGGCTCTGGGGCCAACGTCCTGACTTTC. This gives the protein CASRFRGGSGANVLTF.

CDR3 amino acids: CARRRTGENYGYTF. The CDR3 DNA is TGTGCCAGGAGAAGGACAGGAGAAAATTATGGCTACACCTTC. The chain uses TRBV5-6 and TRBJ1-2, with 7 bases identical to TRBD1. From germline, CDR1 is SGHDT and CDR2 YYEEEE. With V trimmed by 8 bases and J by 5 bases, 12 bases remained unmatched. The CDR3 loop spans 14 amino acids.

This clone has just one count. The J gene is TRBJ1-5, the V gene TRBV9, with 9 bases matching TRBD1. CDR1 and CDR2 (germline): SGDLS, YYNGEE. The CDR3 extends over 18 amino acids. The junction had 13 bases not matched to a gene; V was cut back by 0 bases and J by 6 bases. The CDR3 coding sequence is TGTGCCAGCAGCGTAGGGGGACAGGGAAAAAGGGATTTTCAGCCCCAGCATTTT. Translation gives CASSVGGQGKRDFQPQHF.

J is TRBJ1-2 and V is TRBV7-2; 8 nucleotides align to TRBD1. CDR3 length: 15 residues. Trimming at V came to 2 bases and at J to 4 bases, leaving 6 bases not matched to a gene. Germline assignment: CDR1 SGHTA and CDR2 FQGNSA. This CDR3 is CASSLMQGAGYGYTF. In DNA, the CDR3 is TGTGCCAGCAGCTTAATGCAGGGGGCAGGCTATGGCTACACCTTC.

The genes are TRBV6-1 and TRBJ2-1; 12 nucleotides line up with TRBD2. This CDR3 is built from 15 residues. CDR1 and CDR2 from the germline V gene are MNHNS and SASEGT. Trimming cost V 5 bases and J 9 bases; bases outside gene matches: 8. The chain's CDR3 is CASSWTSGEVVEQFF. CDR3 bases: TGTGCCAGCAGTTGGACTAGCGGGGAAGTGGTTGAGCAGTTCTTC.